Here is one T cell receptor beta chain with its context. Its antigen is as yet unknown. V lost 1 base and J lost 11, with 10 bases in between. Germline loops: CDR1 SGHTA, CDR2 FQGNSA. The CDR3 is made up of 12 amino acids. This sample stems from a study of shared clonotypes between healthy human individuals. Regarding the study as a whole: Clonotypes that were shared across four donors made up roughly 5% of naive CD4 clonotypes. Shared clonotypes across all four donors exceeded non-shared ones in generation probability. In the sorted subsets, rarefaction showed sequencing was incomplete despite large depth.

TCRdb's copy holds only in-frame clones and misses some; the assay was immunoSEQ multiplex PCR. This table has 1,500,000 or so clones, 97% to 99% appearing once. The sample taken for sequencing was naive CD4+ T cells sorted from blood. Subset specified: CD45RA+ positively selected. The V gene is TRBV7-2, the J gene TRBJ2-3, with TRBD2 as a possible D gene (6 bases). The receptor comes from a man aged 30 to 45 in good health. The CDR3 loop reads CASSLEFGGQYF. The CDR3 bases are TGTGCCAGCAGCTTAGAGTTCGGGGGGCAGTATTTT.